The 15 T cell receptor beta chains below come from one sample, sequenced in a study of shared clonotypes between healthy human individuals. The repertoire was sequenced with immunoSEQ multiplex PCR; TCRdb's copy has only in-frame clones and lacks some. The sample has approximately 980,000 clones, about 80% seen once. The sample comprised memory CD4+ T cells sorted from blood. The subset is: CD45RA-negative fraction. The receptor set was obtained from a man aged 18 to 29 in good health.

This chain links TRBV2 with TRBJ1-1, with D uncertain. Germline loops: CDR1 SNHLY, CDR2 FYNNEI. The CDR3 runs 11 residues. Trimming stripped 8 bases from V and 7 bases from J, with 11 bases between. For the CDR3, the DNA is TGTGCCAGCTCAGTGGGTCTTGAAGCTTTCTTT. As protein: CASSVGLEAFF.

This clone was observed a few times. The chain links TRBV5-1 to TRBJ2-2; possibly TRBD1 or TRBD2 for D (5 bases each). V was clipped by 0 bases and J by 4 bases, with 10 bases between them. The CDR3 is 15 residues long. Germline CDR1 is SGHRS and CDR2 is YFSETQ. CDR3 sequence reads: CASSLEGPSTGELFF. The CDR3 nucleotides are TGCGCCAGCAGCTTGGAGGGACCGAGCACCGGGGAGCTGTTTTTT. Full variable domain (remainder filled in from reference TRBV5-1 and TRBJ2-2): KAGVTQTPRYLIKTRGQQVTLSCSPISGHRSVSWYQQTPGQGLQFLFEYFSETQRNKGNFPGRFSGRQFSNSRSEMNVSTLELGDSALYLCASSLEGPSTGELFFGEGSRLTVL.

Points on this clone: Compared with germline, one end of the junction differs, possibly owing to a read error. The CDR3: CASTPVVERVSHNEQFF. As DNA, the CDR3 is TGTGCCAGTACTCCCGTTGTGGAGCGGGTCTCCCACAATGAGCAGTTCTTC. The chain links TRBV6-4 to TRBJ2-1, with D perhaps matching TRBD2 (6 bases). CDR3 length: 17 amino acids. Germline V gives CDR1 MRHNA, CDR2 SNTAGT.

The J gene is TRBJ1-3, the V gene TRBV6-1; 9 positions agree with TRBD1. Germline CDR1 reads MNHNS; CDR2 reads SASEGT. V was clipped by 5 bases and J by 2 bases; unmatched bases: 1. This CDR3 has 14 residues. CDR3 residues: CASSRQGAGNTIYF. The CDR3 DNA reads TGTGCCAGCAGTCGACAGGGGGCTGGAAACACCATATATTTT.

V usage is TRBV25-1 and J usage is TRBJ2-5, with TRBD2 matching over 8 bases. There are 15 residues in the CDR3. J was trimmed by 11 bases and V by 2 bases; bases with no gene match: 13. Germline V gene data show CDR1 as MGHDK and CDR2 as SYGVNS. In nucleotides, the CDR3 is TGTGCCAGCAGTGAAGATGTGACTAGCGCACGGCGGCAGTACTTC. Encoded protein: CASSEDVTSARRQYF.

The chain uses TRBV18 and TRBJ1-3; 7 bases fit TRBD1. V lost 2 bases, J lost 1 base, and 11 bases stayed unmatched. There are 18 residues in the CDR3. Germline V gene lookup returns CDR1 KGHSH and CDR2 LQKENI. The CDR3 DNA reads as TGTGCCAGCTCACCAAATAATGGCCGGGACAGATCTGGAAACACCATATATTTT. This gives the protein CASSPNNGRDRSGNTIYF.

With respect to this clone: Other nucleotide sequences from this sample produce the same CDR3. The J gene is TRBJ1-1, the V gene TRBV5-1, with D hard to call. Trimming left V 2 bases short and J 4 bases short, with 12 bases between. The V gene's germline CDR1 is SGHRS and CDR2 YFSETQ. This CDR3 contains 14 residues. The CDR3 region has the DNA TGCGCCAGCAGCTTAGCGGGTGTGGGCACTGAAGCTTTCTTT. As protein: CASSLAGVGTEAFF.

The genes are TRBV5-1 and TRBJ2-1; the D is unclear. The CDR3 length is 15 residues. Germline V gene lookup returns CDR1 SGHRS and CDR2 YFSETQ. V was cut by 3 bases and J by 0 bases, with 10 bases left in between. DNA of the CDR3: TGCGCCAGCAGCTCGGACGGATACTCCTACAATGAGCAGTTCTTC. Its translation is CASSSDGYSYNEQFF.

CDR3 loop: CASSPTGGSSYEQYF. CDR3 nucleotide sequence: TGTGCCAGCAGCCCTACAGGGGGTAGTTCCTACGAGCAGTACTTC. V and J are TRBV5-6 and TRBJ2-7; 8 positions match TRBD1. V trimming: 4 bases; J trimming: 1 base; junction bases outside the gene matches: 7. CDR1 is SGHDT, CDR2 YYEEEE, per germline. This CDR3 region has 15 residues.

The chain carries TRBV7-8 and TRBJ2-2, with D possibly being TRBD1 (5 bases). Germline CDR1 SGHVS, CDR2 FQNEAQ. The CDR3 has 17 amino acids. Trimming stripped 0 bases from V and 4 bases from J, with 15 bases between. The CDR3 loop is CASSLAGSNRPTGELFF. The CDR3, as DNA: TGTGCCAGCAGCTTAGCGGGTTCGAACAGGCCCACCGGGGAGCTGTTTTTT.

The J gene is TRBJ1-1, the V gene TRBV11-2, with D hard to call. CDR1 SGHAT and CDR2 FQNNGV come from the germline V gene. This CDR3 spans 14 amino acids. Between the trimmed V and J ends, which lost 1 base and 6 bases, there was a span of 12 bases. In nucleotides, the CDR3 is TGTGCCAGCAGCTTAGGGGGTCAAGGCTCTGAAGCTTTCTTT. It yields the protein CASSLGGQGSEAFF.

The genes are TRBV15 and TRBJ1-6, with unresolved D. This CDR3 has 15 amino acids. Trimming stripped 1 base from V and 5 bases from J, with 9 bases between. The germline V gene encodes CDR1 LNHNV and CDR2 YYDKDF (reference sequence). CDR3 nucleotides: TGTGCCACCAGCAGAGGATGGGCCAATAATTCACCCCTCCACTTT. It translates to CATSRGWANNSPLHF.

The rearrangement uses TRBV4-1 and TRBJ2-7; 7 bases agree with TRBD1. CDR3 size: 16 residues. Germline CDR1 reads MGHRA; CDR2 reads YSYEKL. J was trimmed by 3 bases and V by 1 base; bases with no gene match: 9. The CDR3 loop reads CASSQGDRQGGYEQYF. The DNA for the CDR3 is TGCGCCAGCAGCCAAGGTGATCGACAGGGTGGCTACGAGCAGTACTTC.

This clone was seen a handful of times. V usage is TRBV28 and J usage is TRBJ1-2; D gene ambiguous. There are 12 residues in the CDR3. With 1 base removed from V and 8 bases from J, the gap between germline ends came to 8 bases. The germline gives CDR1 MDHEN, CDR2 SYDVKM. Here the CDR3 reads CASSLLVGGYTF. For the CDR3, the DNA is TGTGCCAGCAGTTTATTGGTAGGCGGCTACACCTTC.

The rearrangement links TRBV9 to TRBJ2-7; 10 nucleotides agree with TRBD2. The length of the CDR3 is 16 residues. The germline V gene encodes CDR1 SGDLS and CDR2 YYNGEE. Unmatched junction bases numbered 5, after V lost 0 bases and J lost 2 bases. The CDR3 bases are TGTGCCAGCAGCGTAGGGCCTAGCGGGAGCCCCTACGAGCAGTACTTC. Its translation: CASSVGPSGSPYEQYF.